One and the same sample provided the 23 T cell receptor beta chains below, sequenced in a study of identical twins. TCRdb recomputed calls from the 5' RACE reads with MiXCR, one row per CDR3 protein. The sample has a few hundred thousand distinct CDR3 sequences; more than 9% are singletons. These data are also associated with another study on yellow fever vaccine responses in identical twins.

Sequences were obtained from PBMCs. Every receptor here comes from a woman between 18 and 30 years old in good health.

The table lists this clonotype with many counts. The chain recombines TRBV29-1 with TRBJ2-7; 9 bases agree with TRBD1. From germline, CDR1 is SQVTM and CDR2 ANQGSEA. V dropped 7 bases and J dropped 3; count of bases not matched to a gene: 4. The CDR3 runs 12 residues. CDR3 region: CSAGTGIYEQYF. The CDR3 region has the DNA TGCAGCGCCGGGACAGGGATCTACGAGCAGTACTTC.

This sequence joins TRBV12-3 or TRBV12-4 and TRBJ2-4, with 7 positions matching TRBD1. Unmatched junction bases numbered 6, after V lost 4 bases and J lost 6 bases. The CDR3 is 14 residues long. The CDR3 region has the DNA TGTGCCAGCAGTTCTGGGACAGCGCGAAACATTCAGTACTTC. Its translation: CASSSGTARNIQYF.

The chain recombines TRBV20-1 with TRBJ1-3; the D is unclear. Trimming stripped 0 bases from V and 7 bases from J, with 13 bases between. This CDR3 has 14 residues. Germline assignment: CDR1 DFQATT and CDR2 SNEGSKA (reference sequence). The DNA of the CDR3 is TGCAGTGCTAGAGATGCCGTATTCGGGAACACCATATATTTT. Protein: CSARDAVFGNTIYF.

This clonotype was detected many times. This chain joins TRBV5-6 and TRBJ2-2, with 13 bases fitting TRBD2. The trim removed 3 bases at V and 4 bases at J, leaving 6 bases unmatched. The germline V gene encodes CDR1 SGHDT and CDR2 YYEEEE. This CDR3 spans 17 amino acids. The CDR3 reads CASSSLGLAGATGELFF. In DNA, the CDR3 is TGTGCCAGCAGCTCATTAGGACTAGCGGGAGCCACCGGGGAGCTGTTTTTT.

The sample holds many counts of this clonotype. The chain employs TRBV5-1 and TRBJ2-1; TRBD2 matches at 7 bases. V shed 4 bases and J 7 bases; nucleotides not matched to a gene: 5. Germline CDR1 is SGHRS and CDR2 is YFSETQ. The CDR3 has 13 amino acids. The DNA of the CDR3 is TGCGCCAGCAGCGTACATAGCGGGAATGAGCAGTTCTTC. This codes for CASSVHSGNEQFF.

This clonotype occurred a few times. The CDR3 coding sequence is TGTGCCAGTAGTATCCTAGGGCGACAGGGCATTCAGTACTTC. Translating it yields CASSILGRQGIQYF. This sequence joins TRBV19 and TRBJ2-4; 7 positions agree with TRBD1. Germline V lookup: CDR1 LNHDA, CDR2 SQIVND (reference sequence). CDR3 size: 14 residues. The trim removed 3 bases at V and 9 bases at J, leaving 8 bases unmatched.

The rearrangement links TRBV5-6 to TRBJ2-7; 13 positions agree with TRBD2. This CDR3 has 18 residues. Germline V gives CDR1 SGHDT, CDR2 YYEEEE. J lost 6 bases, V lost 0 bases, and 12 bases had no gene match. The CDR3 loop reads CASSLGGVRTSGRSEQYF. The CDR3 DNA follows: TGTGCCAGCAGCTTGGGTGGGGTTCGGACTAGCGGGAGATCCGAGCAGTACTTC.

Of note for this clonotype: This sequence may be a read error, since a much larger clone differs from it by one base. The chain recombines TRBV11-2 with TRBJ2-1; D call uncertain. Germline values: CDR1 SGHAT, CDR2 FQNNGV. V was cut by 2 bases and J by 3 bases, with 11 bases left in between. This CDR3 has 15 residues. The CDR3 protein is CASSLTVGVYNEQFF. CDR3 coding DNA: TGTGCCAGCAGCTTAACCGTTGGCGTCTACAATGAGCAGTTCTTC.

This chain joins TRBV6-5 and TRBJ1-6; no firm D call. The CDR3 sequence is 14 residues long. The V and J ends lost 4 bases and 6 bases respectively, with 10 bases between them. CDR1 and CDR2 (germline): MNHEY, SVGAGI. For the CDR3, the DNA is TGTGCCAGCAGTTCCAGTCCCGGTAATTCACCCCTCCACTTT. Protein product: CASSSSPGNSPLHF.

This clonotype has a handful of counts. The genes are TRBV4-3 and TRBJ2-7; 8 bases are a match to TRBD2. Germline CDR1 reads LGHNA; CDR2 reads YSLEER. There are 14 residues in the CDR3. With 3 bases clipped from V and 2 bases from J, the junction kept 3 bases outside the gene matches. As DNA, the CDR3 is TGCGCCAGCAGCCATAGAGCGGGAGCCTACGAGCAGTACTTC. Translation gives CASSHRAGAYEQYF.

This clonotype occurred many times. The chain carries TRBV29-1 and TRBJ2-4; no clear D gene. Germline V gene sequence: CDR1 SQVTM, CDR2 ANQGSEA. V was shortened by 4 bases and J by 0 bases, with 10 bases between the two germline ends. CDR3 length: 14 residues. This CDR3 is CSVVHGLAKNIQYF. The CDR3 nucleotides are TGCAGCGTTGTTCATGGGCTAGCCAAAAACATTCAGTACTTC. Full variable domain (outside the CDR3, taken from reference TRBV29-1 and TRBJ2-4): SAVISQKPSRDICQRGTSLTIQCQVDSQVTMMFWYRQQPGQSLTLIATANQGSEATYESGFVIDKFPISRPNLTFSTLTVSNMSPEDSSIYLCSVVHGLAKNIQYFGAGTRLSVL.

J is TRBJ2-1 and V is TRBV15; the D gene is possibly TRBD2 (5 bases). Germline loops: CDR1 LNHNV, CDR2 YYDKDF (reference sequence). The CDR3 loop spans 13 amino acids. V lost 6 bases to trimming and J lost 3 bases, with 9 bases between them. The CDR3 DNA sequence: TGTGCCACCAGAGGTCGGGACTACAATGAGCAGTTCTTC. Translating gives CATRGRDYNEQFF.

This chain connects TRBV12-3 or TRBV12-4 to TRBJ2-5, with D perhaps TRBD2 (6 bases). Trimming left V 5 bases short and J 1 base short, with 14 bases between. The CDR3 runs 15 residues. The CDR3 loop is CASSPLVSGQETQYF. In DNA form, the CDR3 reads TGTGCCAGCAGTCCCCTGGTTAGCGGCCAAGAGACCCAGTACTTC.

The chain couples TRBV5-1 to TRBJ2-5; no definite D call. The CDR3 covers 13 residues. Between the trimmed V and J ends, which lost 4 bases and 2 bases, there was a span of 9 bases. The germline V gene has CDR1 SGHRS and CDR2 YFSETQ. The DNA of the CDR3 is TGCGCCAGCAGCCGCCGATTTCAAGAGACCCAGTACTTC. Encoded protein: CASSRRFQETQYF.

This clonotype was observed a few times. This chain joins TRBV2 and TRBJ2-7; tentative D call: TRBD2 (5 bases). This CDR3 spans 14 amino acids. V dropped 6 bases and J dropped 0 bases, with 12 bases sitting between them. In germline, CDR1 is SNHLY, CDR2 FYNNEI. This CDR3 is CASSPTGISYEQYF. The CDR3 nucleotides are TGTGCCAGCAGCCCCACGGGGATCTCCTACGAGCAGTACTTC.

This clonotype has just a few counts. DNA of the CDR3: TGTGCCAGCAGTTACTCGAATGGGGGCGAGACCCAGTACTTC. Protein sequence: CASSYSNGGETQYF. The rearrangement uses TRBV6-5 and TRBJ2-5; tentatively, D is TRBD1 (6 bases). Germline V CDR1 and CDR2: MNHEY, SVGAGI. Trimming removed 0 bases at V and 5 bases at J, with 10 bases between. The CDR3 consists of 14 residues.

This rearrangement joins TRBV20-1 to TRBJ2-1, with D perhaps given as TRBD1 or TRBD2 (6 bases each). Germline assignment: CDR1 DFQATT and CDR2 SNEGSKA (reference sequence). The CDR3 loop spans 13 amino acids. V lost 3 bases and J lost 5, with 11 bases in between. The CDR3 DNA sequence: TGCAGTGCTAGCGGGGGCCTTGACAATGAGCAGTTCTTC. Amino acids: CSASGGLDNEQFF.

The sample holds many counts of this clonotype. The genes are TRBV6-2 or TRBV6-3 and TRBJ2-7; D not resolved. The germline V gene encodes CDR1 MNHEY and CDR2 SVGEGT. The CDR3 has 14 amino acids. V lost 5 bases to trimming and J lost 5 bases, with 16 bases between them. The CDR3 sequence: CASSPPGRLDEQYF. In DNA, the CDR3 is TGTGCCAGCAGTCCCCCCGGGCGATTGGACGAGCAGTACTTC.

This clonotype was seen many times. The V and J genes are TRBV28 and TRBJ1-5, with D maybe TRBD1 (6 bases). Germline CDR1 reads MDHEN; CDR2 reads SYDVKM. This CDR3 has 17 amino acids. Trimming took 5 bases from V and 7 from J, leaving 24 bases between them. CDR3 region: CASSRGFRDKRQQPQHF. The DNA of the CDR3 is TGTGCCAGCAGTCGAGGTTTTAGGGACAAAAGACAGCAGCCCCAGCATTTT.

The chain joins TRBV20-1 to TRBJ1-2; 7 bases are a match to TRBD1. The CDR3 covers 14 residues. Germline CDR1 and CDR2: DFQATT and SNEGSKA (reference sequence). J was trimmed by 3 bases and V by 2 bases; bases with no gene match: 6. The CDR3 spells CSARNSGTDYGYTF. DNA of the CDR3: TGCAGTGCTAGAAACTCCGGGACAGACTATGGCTACACCTTC.

The rearrangement joins TRBV4-1 to TRBJ2-1; 9 bases line up with TRBD1. Per germline, CDR1 MGHRA and CDR2 YSYEKL. This CDR3 has 15 amino acids. Trimming took 1 base from V and 7 from J; bases not matched to a gene: 5. The CDR3 nucleotides read TGCGCCAGCAGCCAAGCCGGGACAGGGCTGAATGAGCAGTTCTTC. This gives the protein CASSQAGTGLNEQFF.

The rearrangement links TRBV5-1 to TRBJ2-7, with 7 positions matching TRBD2. The CDR3 extends over 12 amino acids. After removal of 4 bases from V and 6 bases from J, the junction contained 4 bases not matched to a gene. The germline V gene has CDR1 SGHRS and CDR2 YFSETQ. CDR3 region: CASSSGAPEQYF. CDR3 bases: TGCGCCAGCAGCAGCGGGGCCCCCGAGCAGTACTTC.

This clonotype was seen a few times. V usage is TRBV14 and J usage is TRBJ2-7; weak D call: TRBD1 (6 bases). Per germline, CDR1 SGHDN and CDR2 FVKESK. V dropped 4 bases and J dropped 2 bases, with 12 bases sitting between them. This CDR3 comprises 14 residues. The CDR3 region is CASSRDRPPYEQYF. CDR3 nucleotide sequence: TGTGCCAGCAGCCGCGACAGGCCTCCCTACGAGCAGTACTTC. The full variable domain, in which reference TRBV14 and TRBJ2-7 provide the parts outside the CDR3, is EAGVTQFPSHSVIEKGQTVTLRCDPISGHDNLYWYRRVMGKEIKFLLHFVKESKQDESGMPNNRFLAERTGGTYSTLKVQPAELEDSGVYFCASSRDRPPYEQYFGPGTRLTVT.